The source of this T cell receptor (beta chain) is a study of CD8 T cells in ankylosing spondylitis. Regarding the study as a whole: Prior work had noted some motif variants in reactive arthritis blood and synovial fluid. Reportedly, significant enrichment of disease-linked clones occurred in matched ankylosing spondylitis synovial fluid.

TCRdb called the 5' RACE reads again in MiXCR, with one record for every CDR3 protein. The sample has roughly 260,000 distinct CDR3 sequences, over 15% seen once. For this clonotype: Its antigen is not identified.

The germline V gene has CDR1 DFQATT and CDR2 SNEGSKA (reference sequence). The CDR3 runs 15 residues. Trimming at V came to 3 bases and at J to 3 bases, leaving 6 bases not matched to a gene. The sample taken for sequencing was blood, either unsorted or a sorted T cell fraction (not recorded which). The chain joins TRBV20-1 to TRBJ1-5, with 9 bases matching TRBD1. This receptor was obtained from a male donor with ankylosing spondylitis or in good health (not recorded which). DNA for the CDR3: TGCAGTGCTAGTCAGGGGACAGGGCTCAATCAGCCCCAGCATTTT. This encodes CSASQGTGLNQPQHF.